Listed below are T cell receptor beta chains from one sample, sequenced in a study of T cell repertoires in cytomegalovirus infection. TCRdb re-called the reads with MiXCR, one entry per CDR3 protein. The repertoire has some 700,000 distinct CDR3 sequences, 35% to 45% of them found once; the top ten carry 2.8%. The sample taken for sequencing was PBMCs. The receptors originated from a human donor in good health (CMV status not recorded). Some clones in this sample may be carry-over from other donors' samples. Both conserved end residues are part of each CDR3. A D gene is named only where the DNA matches it firmly. The size entry is marked missing in some rows and otherwise reads once, few, many or a size class.

>TRBV7-2|TRBJ2-1|many|TRBD2
CASSFGREHLVYNEQFF
TGTGCCAGCAGCTTTGGGCGGGAGCATCTCGTCTACAATGAGCAGTTCTTC
>TRBV6-5|TRBJ1-3|NA|NA
CSSSYTFGGSGNTIYF
TGTTCCAGCAGTTACACATTTGGGGGTTCTGGAAACACCATATATTTT
>TRBV4-1|TRBJ1-4|NA|NA
CASSQVVGRGEKLFF
TGCGCCAGCAGCCAAGTGGTGGGCCGGGGGGAAAAACTGTTTTTT
>TRBV29-1|TRBJ2-5|few|NA
CSVPPFGLGTLETQYF
TGCAGCGTCCCTCCTTTTGGCCTCGGGACACTGGAGACCCAGTACTTC
>TRBV4-1|TRBJ2-1|few|NA
CASSQDQSRGIREQFF
TGCGCCAGCAGCCAAGATCAGTCGAGAGGTATACGTGAGCAGTTCTTC
>TRBV19|TRBJ2-2|NA|TRBD1
CASSIFGTGETGELFF
TGTGCCAGTAGTATTTTCGGGACAGGGGAGACCGGGGAGCTGTTTTTT
>TRBV12-3/TRBV12-4|TRBJ2-1|few|TRBD2
CASSFLAGGVVSYNEQFF
TGTGCCAGCAGTTTCCTAGCGGGGGGGGTAGTTTCCTACAATGAGCAGTTCTTC
>TRBV19|TRBJ2-3|NA|TRBD1
CASKQGAVSDTQYF
TGTGCCAGTAAACAGGGGGCAGTGTCAGATACGCAGTATTTT
>TRBV3-1|TRBJ2-1|NA|NA
CASSPPTSREQFF
TGTGCCAGCAGCCCTCCAACGTCGAGAGAGCAGTTCTTC
>TRBV18|TRBJ1-1|NA|NA
CASSPGEGGAFF
TGTGCCAGCTCACCAGGTGAAGGGGGGGCTTTCTTT
>TRBV29-1|TRBJ2-7|NA|NA
CSPLCRDGTYEQYF
TGCAGCCCCCTTTGTCGGGACGGTACCTACGAGCAGTACTTC
>TRBV7-9|TRBJ2-7|NA|NA
CASSRRENEQYF
TGTGCCAGCAGCCGACGGGAAAACGAGCAGTACTTC
>TRBV7-8|TRBJ2-1|few|TRBD2
CASSLGQRMTSGSTYNEQFF
TGTGCCAGCAGCTTAGGGCAGCGCATGACTAGCGGGAGTACCTACAATGAGCAGTTCTTC
>TRBV14|TRBJ1-6|NA|NA
CASSQSTGLNSPLHF
TGTGCCAGCAGCCAATCCACAGGACTAAATTCACCCCTCCACTTT
>TRBV25-1|TRBJ2-4|NA|NA
CASSESGSKNIQYF
TGTGCCAGCAGTGAATCGGGAAGCAAAAACATTCAGTACTTC
>TRBV7-3|TRBJ2-1|NA|NA
CASSSRGGFNEQFF
TGTGCCAGCAGCTCCCGCGGCGGATTCAATGAGCAGTTCTTC
>TRBV28|TRBJ1-2|many|NA
CASSSPGANYGYTF
TGTGCCAGCAGTTCCCCCGGGGCTAACTATGGCTACACCTTC
>TRBV15|TRBJ1-3|NA|NA
CATSRDWTNPAGVSGNTIYF
TGTGCCACCAGCAGAGATTGGACTAACCCTGCAGGGGTCTCTGGAAACACCATATATTTC
>TRBV2|TRBJ1-3|NA|NA
CASSEGYTIYF
TGTGCCAGCAGTGAAGGTTACACCATATATTTT
>TRBV11-2|TRBJ2-7|many|TRBD1
CASSWGQNEQYF
TGTGCCAGCAGCTGGGGACAGAACGAGCAGTACTTC
>TRBV10-3|TRBJ1-5|NA|NA
CAISDGGGSNQPQHF
TGTGCCATCAGTGACGGGGGTGGCAGCAATCAGCCCCAGCATTTT
>TRBV9|TRBJ2-7|NA|NA
CASSVGTATNSEQYF
TGTGCCAGCAGCGTAGGAACAGCAACGAACTCCGAGCAGTACTTC
>TRBV20-1|TRBJ2-3|NA|NA
CSAREDPRADTQYF
TGCAGTGCTAGAGAGGACCCTAGAGCAGATACGCAGTATTTT